One T cell receptor (beta chain) is described in this entry. This sample stems from a study of shared T cell receptors in the human thymus. Method: immunoSEQ multiplex PCR; TCRdb's copy keeps in-frame clones and lacks some. This sample yields roughly 710,000 clones, of which 70% to 90% are seen a single time; around 0.0099% belongs to the top ten. This CDR3 is built from 15 residues. V lost 3 bases and J lost 8, with 14 bases in between. Germline V CDR1 and CDR2: LGHNA, YSLEER. The data also belong to a second study, concerning human thymus T cells. In that study: The people who donated were healthy Finnish babies having corrective surgery for congenital heart defects. Resections from corrective heart surgery provided thymus tissue. Across thymic and blood repertoires, the usage of V and J genes appeared to be biased. Related research described strongly overlapping thymic repertoires in unrelated people.

The genes are TRBV4-3 and TRBJ1-6; D is undetermined. The specimen was thymocytes. The receptor's source is a girl in the first two years of life with a congenital heart defect. CDR3 amino acids: CASSHLPREDSPLHF. CDR3 in DNA: TGCGCCAGCAGCCACCTACCGAGGGAGGATTCACCCCTCCACTTT.